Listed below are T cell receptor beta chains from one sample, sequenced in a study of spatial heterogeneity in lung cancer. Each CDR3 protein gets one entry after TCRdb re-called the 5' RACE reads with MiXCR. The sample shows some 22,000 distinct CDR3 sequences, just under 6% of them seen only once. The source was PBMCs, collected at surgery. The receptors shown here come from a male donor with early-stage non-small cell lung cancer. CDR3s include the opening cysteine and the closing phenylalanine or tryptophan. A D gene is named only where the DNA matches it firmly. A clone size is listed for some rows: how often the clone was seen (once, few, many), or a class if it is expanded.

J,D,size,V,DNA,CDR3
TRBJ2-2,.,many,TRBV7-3,TGTGCCAGCAGCCAGCAGAGGGGTTACGGGGAGCTGTTTTTT,CASSQQRGYGELFF
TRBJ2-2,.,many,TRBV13,TGTGCCAGCAGCTTACGGACGCTTAGACAGTTCACCGGGGAGCTGTTTTTT,CASSLRTLRQFTGELFF
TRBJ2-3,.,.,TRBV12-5,TGTGCTAGTGGCCGGGGGGCAGGGCTAGATACGCAGTATTTT,CASGRGAGLDTQYF
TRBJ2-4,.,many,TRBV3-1,TGTGCCAGCAGCCAAGATCTGCAGGCCGGGAGGTACTTC,CASSQDLQAGRYF
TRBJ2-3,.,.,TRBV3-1,TGTGCCAGCAGCCGATTCGGGCAGGGAGTAGCCCCTAGCACAGATACGCAGTATTTT,CASSRFGQGVAPSTDTQYF
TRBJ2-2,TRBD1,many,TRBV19,TGTGCCAGTGCCCCGACAGGGGGTATCGGGGAGCTGTTTTTT,CASAPTGGIGELFF
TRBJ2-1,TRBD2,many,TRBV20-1,TGCAGTGAGCAGGGGCTAGCGGGGTCTGAGCAGTTCTTC,CSEQGLAGSEQFF
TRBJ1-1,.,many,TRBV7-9,TGTGCCAGCAGCTTAATCCGAGGGAACACTGAAGCTTTCTTT,CASSLIRGNTEAFF
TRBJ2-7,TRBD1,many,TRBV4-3,TGCGCCAGCAGCCAAGCGAGGACAGGGGGCTACGAGCAGTACTTC,CASSQARTGGYEQYF
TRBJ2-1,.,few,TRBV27,TGTGCCAGCAGCAAGACTCCAGGGGATATCAATGAGCAGTTCTTC,CASSKTPGDINEQFF
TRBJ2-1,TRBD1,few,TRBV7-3,TGTGCCAGCAGCCCCGGGACAGGGGGTTTTAATGAGCAGTTCTTC,CASSPGTGGFNEQFF
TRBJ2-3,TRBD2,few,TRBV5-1,TGCGCCAGCAGCTCGGGACTATCAAGCCGCGCCCCAGATACGCAGTATTTT,CASSSGLSSRAPDTQYF
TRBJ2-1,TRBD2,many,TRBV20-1,TGCAGTGCTAGATACAGAGCGGGGGGACCCTACAATGAGCAGTTCTTC,CSARYRAGGPYNEQFF
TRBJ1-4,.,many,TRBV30,TGTGCCTGGAGTGTTGGGGGGCCGAATGAAAAACTGTTTTTT,CAWSVGGPNEKLFF
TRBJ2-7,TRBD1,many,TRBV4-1,TGCGCCAGCAGCCAAGAACGACAGGGGGCAAAGGAGCAGTACTTC,CASSQERQGAKEQYF
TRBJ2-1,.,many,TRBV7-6,TGTGCCAGCATCTCAGTCTGGGGGTCAAATGAGCAGTTCTTC,CASISVWGSNEQFF
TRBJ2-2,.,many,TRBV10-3,TGTGCCATCAGTGAGTCCCCCTCTAGGCTAGAGTCATGGAACACCGGGGAGCTGTTTTTT,CAISESPSRLESWNTGELFF
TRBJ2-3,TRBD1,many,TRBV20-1,TGCAGTGCTCCCAGGGGGCTAGCGTATACAGATACGCAGTATTTT,CSAPRGLAYTDTQYF
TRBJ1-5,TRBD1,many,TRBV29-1,TGCAGCGCCCAGGCAGGGGGTCGCAATCAGCCCCAGCATTTT,CSAQAGGRNQPQHF
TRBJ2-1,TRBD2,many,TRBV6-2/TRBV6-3,TGTGCCAGCATCAAGAAGAGGACTAGCGGGATTTACAATGAGCAGTTCTTC,CASIKKRTSGIYNEQFF
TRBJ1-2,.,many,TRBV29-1,TGCAGCGCGGATGGCTACACCTTC,CSADGYTF
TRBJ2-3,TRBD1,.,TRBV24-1,TGTGCCACCAGTGATGCCCACAGGGGGCGATCGGCAGATACGCAGTATTTT,CATSDAHRGRSADTQYF
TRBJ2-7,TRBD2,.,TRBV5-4,TGTGCCAGCAGCACTCCGCTGGGCGGGAGCTCCTACGAGCAGTACTTC,CASSTPLGGSSYEQYF
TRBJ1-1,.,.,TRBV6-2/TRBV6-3,TGTGCCAGCATCAAGGAAGCAGGGTTTTCTGAAGCTTTCTTT,CASIKEAGFSEAFF
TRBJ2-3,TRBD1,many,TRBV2,TGTGCCAGCACGGGACAGGGCCCTAGCACAGATACGCAGTATTTT,CASTGQGPSTDTQYF
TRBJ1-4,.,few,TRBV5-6,TGTGCCAGCAGCTTTCAGCTCGGAAAACTGTTTTTT,CASSFQLGKLFF
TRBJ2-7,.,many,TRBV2,TGTGCCAGCAGTAGGCACGGCAAAGACTACTTC,CASSRHGKDYF
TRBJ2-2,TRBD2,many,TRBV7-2,TGTGCCAGCAGCTCCCCAGGACTAGCGGGGGGAGTGGACACCGGGGAGCTGTTTTTT,CASSSPGLAGGVDTGELFF
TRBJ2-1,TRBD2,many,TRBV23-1,TGCGCCATCGGGGGACTAGCGGTAAACTACAATGAGCAGTTCTTC,CAIGGLAVNYNEQFF
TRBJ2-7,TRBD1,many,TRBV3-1,TGTGCCAGCAGCCCAGGGACAGGGGGTCCCTACGAGCAGTACTTC,CASSPGTGGPYEQYF
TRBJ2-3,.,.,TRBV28,TGTGCCAGCCTGACTTTTGGTGCAGATACGCAGTATTTT,CASLTFGADTQYF